The clone carrying this T cell receptor beta chain appeared many times. What it recognizes is unknown. With V trimmed by 6 bases and J by 11 bases, 15 bases remained unmatched. Germline loops: CDR1 KGHSH, CDR2 LQKENI. The CDR3 has 16 residues. The data belong to a study of human T cells and chemical hapten exposure. Study-level findings and limits: After DPC sensitization, TCRs above 1 in 1000 frequency showed no change.

MiXCR, applied by TCRdb to the RACE reads, yields one record per CDR3 protein. The repertoire holds 74,000 or so distinct CDR3 sequences, with roughly 12% as singletons. Time point in this sample: patch test 1, 2 weeks after DPC sensitization. The treatment: therapeutic diphenylcyclopropenone sensitization with weekly scalp DPC. The clonotype comes from a woman in her fifties or sixties with alopecia areata. Some clones in this sample may be carry-over from other donors' samples. The specimen was whole blood, collected in connection with sensitization to the hapten diphenylcyclopropenone (DPC). The chain links TRBV18 to TRBJ1-5; 11 bases agree with TRBD1. CDR3 sequence: CASSPQFPGQGGAQHF. CDR3 DNA: TGTGCCAGCTCCCCCCAATTTCCGGGACAGGGGGGAGCCCAGCATTTT.